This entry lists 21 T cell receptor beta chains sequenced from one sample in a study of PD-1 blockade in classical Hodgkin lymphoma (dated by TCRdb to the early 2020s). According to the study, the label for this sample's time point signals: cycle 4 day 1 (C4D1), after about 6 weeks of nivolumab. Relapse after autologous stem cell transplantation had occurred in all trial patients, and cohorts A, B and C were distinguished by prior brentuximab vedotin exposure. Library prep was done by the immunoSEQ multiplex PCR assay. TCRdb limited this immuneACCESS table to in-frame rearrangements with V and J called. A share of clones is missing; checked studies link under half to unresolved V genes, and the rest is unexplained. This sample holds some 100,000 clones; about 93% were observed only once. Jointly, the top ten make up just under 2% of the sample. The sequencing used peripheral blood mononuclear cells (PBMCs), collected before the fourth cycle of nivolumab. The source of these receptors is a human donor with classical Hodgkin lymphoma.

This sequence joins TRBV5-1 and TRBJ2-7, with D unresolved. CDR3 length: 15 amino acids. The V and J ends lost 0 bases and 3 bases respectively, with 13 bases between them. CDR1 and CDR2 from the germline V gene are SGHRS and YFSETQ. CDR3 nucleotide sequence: TGCGCCAGCAGCTTGGAATCAGGCGTGTTCTACGAGCAGTACTTC. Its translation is CASSLESGVFYEQYF.

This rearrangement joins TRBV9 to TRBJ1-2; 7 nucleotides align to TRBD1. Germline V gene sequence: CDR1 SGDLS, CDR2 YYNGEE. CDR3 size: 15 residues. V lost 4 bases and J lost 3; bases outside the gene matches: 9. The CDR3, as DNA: TGTGCCAGCAGCCCAAGATCGGGACAGTACTATGGCTACACCTTC. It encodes CASSPRSGQYYGYTF.

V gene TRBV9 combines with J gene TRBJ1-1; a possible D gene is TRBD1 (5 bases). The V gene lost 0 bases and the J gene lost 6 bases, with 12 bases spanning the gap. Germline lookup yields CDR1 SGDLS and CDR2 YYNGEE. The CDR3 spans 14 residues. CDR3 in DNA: TGTGCCAGCAGCGTAGCAAAAGGGGAGGCTGAAGCTTTCTTT. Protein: CASSVAKGEAEAFF.

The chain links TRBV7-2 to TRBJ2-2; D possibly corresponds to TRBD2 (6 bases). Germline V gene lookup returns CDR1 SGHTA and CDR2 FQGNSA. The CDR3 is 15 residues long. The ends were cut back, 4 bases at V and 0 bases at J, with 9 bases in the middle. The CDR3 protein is CASSYSGSNTGELFF. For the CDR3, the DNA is TGTGCCAGCAGCTATAGCGGATCGAACACCGGGGAGCTGTTTTTT.

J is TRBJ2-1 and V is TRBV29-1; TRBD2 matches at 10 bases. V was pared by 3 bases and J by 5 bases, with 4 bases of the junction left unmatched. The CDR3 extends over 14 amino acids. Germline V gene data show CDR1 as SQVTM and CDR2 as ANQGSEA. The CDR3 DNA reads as TGCAGCGTTGACTCGCTAGCGGGAGACAATGAGCAGTTCTTC. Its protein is CSVDSLAGDNEQFF.

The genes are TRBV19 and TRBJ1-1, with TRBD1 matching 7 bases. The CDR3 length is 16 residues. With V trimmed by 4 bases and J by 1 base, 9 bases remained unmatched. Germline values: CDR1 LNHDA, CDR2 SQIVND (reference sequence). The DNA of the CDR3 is TGTGCCAGTAGTAAAGGGACAGCCTACGGGAACACTGAAGCTTTCTTT. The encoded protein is CASSKGTAYGNTEAFF.

In DNA, the CDR3 is TGTGCCAGTAGCCCCCGGACAGGGCTCGGCGAGCAGTACTTC. Translated, it gives CASSPRTGLGEQYF. V and J are TRBV19 and TRBJ2-7, with 8 bases identical to TRBD1. The germline V gene has CDR1 LNHDA and CDR2 SQIVND (reference sequence). This CDR3 spans 14 amino acids. After removal of 6 bases from V and 6 bases from J, the junction contained 10 bases not matched to a gene.

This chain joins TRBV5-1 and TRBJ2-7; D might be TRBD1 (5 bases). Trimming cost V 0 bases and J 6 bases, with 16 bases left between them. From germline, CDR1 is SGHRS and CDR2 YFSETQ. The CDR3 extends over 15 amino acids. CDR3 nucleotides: TGCGCCAGCAGCTTGGTTGTGGCAGGGTCTGGCGAGCAGTACTTC. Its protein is CASSLVVAGSGEQYF.

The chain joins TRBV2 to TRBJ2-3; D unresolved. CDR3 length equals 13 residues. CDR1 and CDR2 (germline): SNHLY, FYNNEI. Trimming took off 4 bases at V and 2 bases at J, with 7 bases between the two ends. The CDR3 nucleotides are TGTGCCAGCAGTGTAGTGTCCACAGATACGCAGTATTTT. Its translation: CASSVVSTDTQYF.

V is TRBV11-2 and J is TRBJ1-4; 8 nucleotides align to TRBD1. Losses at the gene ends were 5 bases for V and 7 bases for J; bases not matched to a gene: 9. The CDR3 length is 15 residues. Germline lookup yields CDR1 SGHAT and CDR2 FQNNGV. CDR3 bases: TGTGCCAGCAGCCCTCCAGGGGGCGGAGGTGAAAAACTGTTTTTT. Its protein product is CASSPPGGGGEKLFF.

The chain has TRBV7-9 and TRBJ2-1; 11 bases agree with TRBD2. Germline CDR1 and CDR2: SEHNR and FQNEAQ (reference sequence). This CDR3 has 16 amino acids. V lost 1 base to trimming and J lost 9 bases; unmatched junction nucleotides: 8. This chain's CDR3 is CASSLGVAGGGSEQFF. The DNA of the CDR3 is TGTGCCAGCAGCTTAGGGGTAGCGGGAGGGGGAAGTGAGCAGTTCTTC.

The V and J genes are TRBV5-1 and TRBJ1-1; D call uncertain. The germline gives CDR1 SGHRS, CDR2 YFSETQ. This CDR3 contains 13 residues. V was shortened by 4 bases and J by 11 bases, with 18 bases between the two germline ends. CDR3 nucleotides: TGCGCCAGCAGCGCCCCGGCCCCTAGCGGGGCTTTCTTT. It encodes CASSAPAPSGAFF.

CDR3 DNA: TGCGCCAGCAGCGAACAGGGGGGAGGCACTGAAGCTTTCTTT. Protein: CASSEQGGGTEAFF. The genes are TRBV10-1 and TRBJ1-1, with TRBD1 matching 8 bases. J lost 4 bases, V lost 6 bases, and 7 bases had no gene match. CDR3 length: 14 residues. CDR1 and CDR2 (germline): WNHNN, SYGVQD (reference sequence).

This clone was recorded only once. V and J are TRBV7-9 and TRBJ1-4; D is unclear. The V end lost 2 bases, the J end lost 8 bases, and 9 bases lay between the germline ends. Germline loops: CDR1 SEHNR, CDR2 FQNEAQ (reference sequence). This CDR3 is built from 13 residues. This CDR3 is CASSLQEDEKLFF. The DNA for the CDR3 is TGTGCCAGCAGCTTACAGGAGGACGAAAAACTGTTTTTT.

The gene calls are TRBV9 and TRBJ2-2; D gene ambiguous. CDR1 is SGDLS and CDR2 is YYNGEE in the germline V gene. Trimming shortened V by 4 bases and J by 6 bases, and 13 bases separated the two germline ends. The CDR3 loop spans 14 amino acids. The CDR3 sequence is CASSPLRSSGELFF. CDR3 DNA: TGTGCCAGCAGCCCCCTCAGGAGTTCCGGGGAGCTGTTTTTT.

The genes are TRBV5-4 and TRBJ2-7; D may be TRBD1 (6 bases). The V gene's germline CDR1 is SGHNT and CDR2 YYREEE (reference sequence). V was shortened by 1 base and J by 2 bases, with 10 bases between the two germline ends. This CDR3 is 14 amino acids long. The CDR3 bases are TGTGCCAGCAGCTTGCCTGACAGGCCCTACGAGCAGTACTTC. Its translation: CASSLPDRPYEQYF.

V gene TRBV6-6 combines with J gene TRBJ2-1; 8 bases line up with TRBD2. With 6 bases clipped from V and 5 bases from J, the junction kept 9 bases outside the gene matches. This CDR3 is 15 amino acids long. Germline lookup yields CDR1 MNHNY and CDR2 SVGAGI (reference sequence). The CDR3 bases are TGTGCCAGCAGGCCTACTAGCGGACAGAACAATGAGCAGTTCTTC. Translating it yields CASRPTSGQNNEQFF.

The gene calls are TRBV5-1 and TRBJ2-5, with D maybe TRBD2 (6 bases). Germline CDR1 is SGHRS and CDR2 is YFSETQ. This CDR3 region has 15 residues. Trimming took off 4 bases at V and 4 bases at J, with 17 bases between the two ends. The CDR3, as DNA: TGCGCCAGCAGCCGGCTAGGCGGGGTTTCAGAGACCCAGTACTTC. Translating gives CASSRLGGVSETQYF.

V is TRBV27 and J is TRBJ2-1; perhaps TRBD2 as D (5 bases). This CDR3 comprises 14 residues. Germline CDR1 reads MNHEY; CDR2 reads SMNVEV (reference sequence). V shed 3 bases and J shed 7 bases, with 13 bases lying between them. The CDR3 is CASSFLARYNEQFF. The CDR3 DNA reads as TGTGCCAGCAGTTTTCTAGCCCGCTATAATGAGCAGTTCTTC.

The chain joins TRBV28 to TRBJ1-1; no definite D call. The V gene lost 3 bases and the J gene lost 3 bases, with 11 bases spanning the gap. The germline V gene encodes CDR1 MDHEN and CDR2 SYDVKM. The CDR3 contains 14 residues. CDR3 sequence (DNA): TGTGCCAGCAGTTTTCCCTCGGGGTACACTGAAGCTTTCTTT. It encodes CASSFPSGYTEAFF. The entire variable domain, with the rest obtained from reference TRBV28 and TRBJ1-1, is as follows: DVKVTQSSRYLVKRTGEKVFLECVQDMDHENMFWYRQDPGLGLRLIYFSYDVKMKEKGDIPEGYSVSREKKERFSLILESASTNQTSMYLCASSFPSGYTEAFFGQGTRLTVV.

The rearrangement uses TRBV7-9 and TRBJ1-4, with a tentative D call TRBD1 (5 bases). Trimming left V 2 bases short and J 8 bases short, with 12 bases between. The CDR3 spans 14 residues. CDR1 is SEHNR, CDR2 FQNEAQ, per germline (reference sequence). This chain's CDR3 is CASSLSGVWEKLFF. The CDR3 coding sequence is TGTGCCAGCAGCTTATCGGGGGTTTGGGAAAAACTGTTTTTT.